This T cell receptor beta chain came from a study of cytomegalovirus exposure and HLA in healthy donors. Study-level findings and limits: In a later analysis, HLA-C alleles had the fewest associated TCRs, DRB1 alleles the most. A list of 150 or so TCR beta chains associated with cytomegalovirus was given.

The PCR was carried out with 60 Vbeta primers and 13 Jbeta primers. The assay was immunoSEQ multiplex PCR, and TCRdb's table has in-frame clones only and misses some. Of 130,000 or so clones listed, more than 60% are singletons. A note on this clone: What it recognizes is unknown.

The sequencing input was PBMCs. The clonotype originates from a woman in her forties in good health and CMV-seropositive.

CDR3 nucleotide sequence: TGTGCCAGCAGTGTTTTGGGGAGGGATCAGCCCCAGCATTTT. It codes for CASSVLGRDQPQHF. The chain joins TRBV2 to TRBJ1-5, with D unresolved. This CDR3 has 14 amino acids. V gave up 4 bases and J gave up 5 bases, with 12 bases separating them. In germline, CDR1 is SNHLY, CDR2 FYNNEI.